The 5 T cell receptor beta chains in this list originate from one sample, sequenced in a study of blood T cell repertoires in COVID-19. Libraries were prepared by immunoSEQ multiplex PCR; TCRdb keeps only in-frame clonotypes and omits some of them. The sample holds about 70,000 clones, around 89% seen once. Material for sequencing was peripheral blood. Receptor source: a human donor in a cohort sampled during active COVID-19.

The chain uses TRBV5-1 and TRBJ2-1, with D possibly being TRBD2 (6 bases). This CDR3 region has 13 residues. Germline loops: CDR1 SGHRS, CDR2 YFSETQ. Trimming removed 5 bases at V and 4 bases at J, with 10 bases between. The CDR3 protein is CASSSGTYNEQFF. The CDR3 DNA reads TGCGCCAGCAGTTCCGGGACTTACAATGAGCAGTTCTTC.

V is TRBV24-1 and J is TRBJ2-7, with D possibly being TRBD2 (5 bases). V lost 1 base, J lost 4 bases, and 16 bases lay in between. Germline V gene sequence: CDR1 KGHDR, CDR2 SFDVKD. This CDR3 contains 16 residues. CDR3 in DNA: TGTGCCACCAGTGATTTAGCGGACTCCTCACAATACGAGCAGTACGTC. Amino acids: CATSDLADSSQYEQYV.

This clone showed up just once. CDR3 sequence (DNA): TGTGCCAGCCTTCCGGGACTCAGGAGCACAGATACGCAGTATTTT. Translation gives CASLPGLRSTDTQYF. The chain recombines TRBV18 with TRBJ2-3, with TRBD2 as a possible D gene (6 bases). V was clipped by 8 bases and J by 0 bases, with 15 bases between them. Germline V gene lookup returns CDR1 KGHSH and CDR2 LQKENI. CDR3 length equals 15 residues.

The chain uses TRBV3-1 (or the pseudogene TRBV3-2) and TRBJ1-1; tentatively, D is TRBD1 (6 bases). Trimming left V 6 bases short and J 5 bases short, with 16 bases between. From germline, CDR1 is LGHDT and CDR2 YNNKEL (reference sequence). The CDR3 consists of 14 residues. Written as DNA, the CDR3 is TGTGCCAGCAGACCAGGGGCGGGTGGTACTGAAGCTTTCTTT. It translates to CASRPGAGGTEAFF.

CDR3 in amino acids: CATSERGLNYGYTF. In DNA form, the CDR3 reads TGTGCCACCAGTGAAAGGGGGTTGAACTATGGCTACACCTTC. This rearrangement joins TRBV24-1 to TRBJ1-2, with D possibly matching TRBD1 (6 bases). Looked up from germline, CDR1 is KGHDR and CDR2 is SFDVKD. The V end was cut by 4 bases, the J end by 2 bases, with 10 bases between. CDR3 length equals 14 residues.